The T cell receptor beta chain under discussion was sequenced for a study of T-cell reconstitution after alpha-beta-depleted transplantation in children. Findings and limits, study-wide: Newly made T cells mostly supplied T-cell counts and diversity one year after transplant. Diversity of TCRbeta at day 60 was high in some patients, arising from surviving recipient T cells and thymic progenitors. It was reported that alpha-beta T cells came from several hundred expanded graft clones (about two months after transplant).

The table lists this clonotype with many counts. The antigen remains unidentified. Unique molecular identifiers tagged the TCRbeta library. MiXCR was run by TCRdb on the PCR reads, yielding one entry per CDR3 protein. The sample yields about 200,000 distinct CDR3 sequences, approximately 8.4% seen once. V lost 4 bases and J lost 3, with 16 bases in between. The CDR3 covers 15 residues. Germline values: CDR1 SGDLS, CDR2 YYNGEE. The source of this sequence is a male patient under 10 years old who had a stem cell transplant for acute myeloid leukemia, so the T cells may come from the graft donor. The chain has TRBV9 and TRBJ2-5, with D unclear. The specimen was PBMCs, mostly from graft donor cells, collected 360 days after TCRalphabeta/CD19-depleted stem cell transplant. CDR3 in amino acids: CASSRRAVPKETQYF. CDR3 in DNA: TGTGCCAGCAGCCGAAGGGCCGTCCCGAAAGAGACCCAGTACTTC.